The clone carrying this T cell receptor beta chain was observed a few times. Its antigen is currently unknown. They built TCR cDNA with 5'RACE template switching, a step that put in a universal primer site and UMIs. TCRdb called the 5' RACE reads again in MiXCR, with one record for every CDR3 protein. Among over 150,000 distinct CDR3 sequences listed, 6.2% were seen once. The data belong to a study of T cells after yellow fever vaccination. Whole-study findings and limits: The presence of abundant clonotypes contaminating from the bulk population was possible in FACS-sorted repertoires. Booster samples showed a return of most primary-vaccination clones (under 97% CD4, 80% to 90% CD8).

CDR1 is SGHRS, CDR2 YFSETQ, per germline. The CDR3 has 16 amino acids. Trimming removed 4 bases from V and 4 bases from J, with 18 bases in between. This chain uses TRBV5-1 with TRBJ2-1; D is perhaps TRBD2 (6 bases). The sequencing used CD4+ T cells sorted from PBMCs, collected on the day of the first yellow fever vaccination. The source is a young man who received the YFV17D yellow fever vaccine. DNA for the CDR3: TGCGCCAGCAGCGGGGCCGGTAGCGGAATATACAATGAGCAGTTCTTC. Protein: CASSGAGSGIYNEQFF.